The T cell receptor (beta chain) under discussion was sequenced for a study of T-cell memory formation after mild COVID-19. One entry per CDR3 protein, called by TCRdb with MiXCR from the 5' RACE reads. Of approximately 250,000 distinct CDR3 sequences in the sample, around 16% were seen once. This clonotype was picked up a small number of times. This CDR3 region has 17 residues. With 0 bases clipped from V and 2 bases from J, the junction kept 6 bases outside the gene matches. The germline V gene has CDR1 MGHRA and CDR2 YSYEKL. The chain recombines TRBV4-1 with TRBJ2-2; 7 bases align to TRBD1. Specimen: PBMCs or a T cell subset sorted from them (not recorded which). The sequence came from a man aged 18 to 35 who had mild COVID-19 (a few samples of this study predate the infection). Cell type and time point are not known. The CDR3 DNA follows: TGCGCCAGCAGCCAAGAATGGGACAGCCTAAACACCGGGGAGCTGTTTTTT. Its translation: CASSQEWDSLNTGELFF.